Below, one T cell receptor beta chain is given with its context. The antigen is undetermined. Sequenced by immunoSEQ multiplex PCR; TCRdb stores in-frame clones only, minus some. The sample lists roughly 34,000 clones, 90% to 95% seen once, with around 2% in the top ten. This specimen belongs to a study of PD-1 blockade in classical Hodgkin lymphoma. Study-wide results and caveats: Reported baseline diversity: healthy donors highest, relapsed/refractory patients lowest.

Specified time point: newly diagnosed, previously untreated cHL patient sample. PBMCs from untreated, newly diagnosed classical Hodgkin lymphoma were comparison samples. The source of this sequence is a human donor with classical Hodgkin lymphoma. Material for sequencing was peripheral blood mononuclear cells (PBMCs).

The CDR3 reads CASSSFGGRGTGELFF. Here the CDR3 DNA reads TGTGCCAGCAGCTCCTTCGGCGGGAGGGGCACCGGGGAGCTGTTTTTT. The rearrangement joins TRBV11-2 to TRBJ2-2; TRBD2 matches at 9 bases. V was clipped by 4 bases and J by 4 bases; unmatched bases: 7. CDR3 length: 16 residues. Germline V lookup: CDR1 SGHAT, CDR2 FQNNGV.